Included here is one TCR beta chain sequence, with context. The CDR3 loop spans 14 amino acids. CDR1 and CDR2 from the germline V gene are MNHEY and SMNVEV (reference sequence). V was pared by 8 bases and J by 0 bases, with 11 bases between. Profiled with immunoSEQ multiplex PCR; TCRdb holds only in-frame clones, not every one. The repertoire holds tens of thousands of clones, with about 81% as singletons. The data originate from a study of OX40 agonist ivuxolimab in advanced cancers. Source: CD4+ or CD8+ T cells sorted from blood, taken in a trial of the OX40 agonist ivuxolimab. This TCR came from an adult with an advanced solid tumor such as melanoma, head and neck, liver or kidney cancer. The chain couples TRBV27 to TRBJ2-1; no firm D call. The CDR3 DNA reads as TGTGCCAGCGGAGCGCTGAGCTCCTACAATGAGCAGTTCTTC. Residues: CASGALSSYNEQFF.